This T cell receptor beta chain stems from a study of CD8 T cells in ankylosing spondylitis. Points from the study as a whole: In ankylosing spondylitis blood, a motif of seven to nine highly homologous TCR beta variants appeared characteristic. Reported data indicate significant enrichment of disease-linked clones within matched ankylosing spondylitis synovial fluid.

This clonotype was picked up many times. Its antigen is undetermined. The germline CDR1 and CDR2 sequences are MNHNS and SASEGT. The CDR3 is 16 amino acids. Trimming pared 6 bases from V and 0 bases from J, leaving 12 bases between. Making use of molecular barcodes, quantitative 5'-RACE generated TCR beta libraries. One entry per CDR3 protein results from TCRdb running MiXCR on the 5' RACE reads. The sample contains approximately 220,000 distinct CDR3 sequences, 10% to 13% of which appear only once. The J gene is TRBJ1-6, the V gene TRBV6-1; D may be TRBD1 (6 bases). The sample consisted of blood, either unsorted or a sorted T cell fraction (not recorded which). This sequence was found in a male donor with ankylosing spondylitis or in good health (not recorded which). The CDR3 protein is CASSWDTISYNSPLHF. CDR3 nucleotides: TGTGCCAGCAGCTGGGACACCATCTCCTATAATTCACCCCTCCACTTT.